This is a list of T cell receptor beta chains from one sample in a study of memory CD4+ T cells and cytomegalovirus serostatus. Some clones are missing from TCRdb's copy, which holds only in-frame ones; the method was immunoSEQ multiplex PCR. Of just under 95,000 clones in the sample, about four fifths were seen once. The sequencing input was memory CD4+ T cells from blood. The origin of the receptors is an adult in good health and CMV-seropositive. The CDR3 runs from the conserved cysteine through the conserved F or W. D genes are given only for firm matches. Clone size is stated in some rows and not others, as once, few, many or a class when expanded.

>TRBJ1-1|NA|TRBV5-5|TRBD1
CASSLRQGLNTEAFF
TGTGCCAGCAGCTTAAGACAGGGCCTCAACACTGAAGCTTTCTTT
>TRBJ2-1|NA|TRBV7-2|TRBD2
CASSPSGGLGFF
TGTGCCAGCAGCCCGAGCGGGGGGTTGGGGTTCTTC
>TRBJ2-2|NA|TRBV7-3|TRBD2
CASSFGLAGADGELFF
TGTGCCAGCAGCTTTGGGCTAGCGGGAGCCGACGGGGAGCTGTTTTTT
>TRBJ1-1|NA|TRBV28|NA
CASSFHQSNTEAFF
TGTGCCAGCAGTTTTCATCAGTCGAACACTGAAGCTTTCTTT
>TRBJ1-1|NA|TRBV28|NA
CASRRRGAWGTEAFF
TGTGCCAGCAGGCGGAGGGGGGCGTGGGGGACTGAAGCTTTCTTT
>TRBJ2-7|many|TRBV28|NA
CASSSQGLGYEQYF
TGTGCCAGCAGTTCGCAGGGGCTAGGCTACGAGCAGTACTTC
>TRBJ2-4|once|TRBV9|TRBD2
CASSVSPLAGGGGSGIQYF
TGTGCCAGCAGCGTTAGCCCACTAGCGGGAGGCGGGGGGAGCGGCATTCAGTACTTC
>TRBJ2-7|NA|TRBV28|NA
CASSLELVRAGQYF
TGTGCCAGCAGTTTAGAGCTAGTGAGGGCAGGCCAGTACTTC
>TRBJ2-4|few|TRBV5-1|NA
CASSLGGGAKNIQYF
TGCGCCAGCAGCTTGGGCGGAGGGGCCAAAAACATTCAGTACTTC
>TRBJ1-5|NA|TRBV2|NA
CASSGMGGMSNQPQHF
TGTGCCAGCAGTGGAATGGGGGGCATGAGCAATCAGCCCCAGCATTTT
>TRBJ2-7|NA|TRBV30|NA
CAWSTGAGGQYF
TGTGCCTGGAGTACTGGGGCCGGTGGGCAGTACTTC
>TRBJ2-7|NA|TRBV11-2|NA
CASSLATGVYYEQYF
TGTGCCAGCAGCTTAGCGACTGGAGTTTACTACGAGCAGTACTTC
>TRBJ2-7|NA|TRBV7-9|NA
CASSLRAASSYEQYF
TGTGCCAGCAGCTTAAGGGCCGCTAGCTCCTACGAGCAGTACTTC
>TRBJ2-5|NA|TRBV7-2|TRBD2
CASSLFAGEETQYF
TGTGCCAGCAGCTTATTTGCGGGGGAAGAGACCCAGTACTTC
>TRBJ1-1|NA|TRBV9|NA
CASSPDLSGNTEAFF
TGTGCCAGCAGCCCAGATCTGTCGGGGAACACTGAAGCTTTCTTT
>TRBJ1-1|few|TRBV14|NA
CASSRGAGAPNTEAFF
TGTGCCAGCAGCCGGGGGGCCGGGGCACCGAACACTGAAGCTTTCTTT
>TRBJ1-3|many|TRBV5-5|NA
CASSLDAATIYF
TGTGCCAGCAGCTTGGATGCAGCCACCATATATTTT
>TRBJ1-1|few|TRBV7-9|NA
CASSLEPITEAFF
TGTGCCAGCAGCTTAGAACCCATCACTGAAGCTTTCTTT
>TRBJ1-1|NA|TRBV4-3|NA
CASSQATGYGTEAFF
TGCGCCAGCAGCCAAGCTACAGGGTATGGCACTGAAGCTTTCTTT
>TRBJ2-1|few|TRBV9|NA
CASSVDSSGEQFF
TGTGCCAGCAGCGTGGACTCCTCTGGGGAGCAGTTCTTC
>TRBJ1-2|NA|TRBV28|TRBD1
CASALDRGLGYTF
TGTGCCAGCGCTTTGGACAGGGGATTAGGCTACACCTTC
>TRBJ2-6|NA|TRBV7-8|TRBD1
CASSTYRDRVFPGANVLTF
TGTGCCAGCAGCACCTACCGGGACAGGGTCTTCCCTGGGGCCAACGTCCTGACTTTC
>TRBJ2-5|NA|TRBV7-3|NA
CASSLGGGHTQETQYF
TGTGCCAGCAGCTTAGGAGGCGGGCACACTCAAGAGACCCAGTACTTC
>TRBJ2-7|NA|TRBV6-5|NA
CASSYTASSYEQYF
TGTGCCAGCAGTTACACCGCTAGCTCCTACGAGCAGTACTTC
>TRBJ2-7|NA|TRBV5-4|TRBD2
CASSIRTSYEQYF
TGTGCCAGCAGCATAAGGACTAGCTACGAGCAGTACTTC
>TRBJ1-4|NA|TRBV7-6|TRBD1
CASRSDRDSEKLFF
TGTGCCAGCAGATCTGACAGGGATAGTGAAAAACTGTTTTTT
>TRBJ2-5|NA|TRBV6-1|TRBD1
CASSEEGTGTETQYF
TGTGCCAGCAGTGAAGAGGGGACAGGGACAGAGACCCAGTACTTC
>TRBJ1-4|NA|TRBV4-1|NA
CASSRGRTTGGEKLFF
TGCGCCAGCAGCCGCGGACGGACGACAGGAGGTGAAAAACTGTTTTTT
>TRBJ2-2|NA|TRBV15|TRBD2
CATSSLGLAANTGELFF
TGTGCCACCAGCAGCCTGGGACTAGCGGCGAACACCGGGGAGCTGTTTTTT
>TRBJ2-3|NA|TRBV5-1|TRBD1
CASSSTGQVRDTQYF
TGCGCCAGCAGCTCAACGGGACAGGTACGCGATACGCAGTATTTT
>TRBJ1-2|NA|TRBV6-1|TRBD1
CASSLDRGPYGYTF
TGTGCCAGCAGTCTGGACAGGGGGCCCTATGGCTACACCTTC
>TRBJ2-3|few|TRBV6-6|NA
CASSPGDTQYF
TGTGCCAGCAGTCCTGGAGATACGCAGTATTTT
>TRBJ1-1|NA|TRBV6-5|NA
CASSYLTRGTEAFF
TGTGCCAGCAGTTATTTGACGAGGGGTACTGAAGCTTTCTTT
>TRBJ1-2|NA|TRBV19|NA
CASIGRDWGGYTF
TGTGCCAGTATTGGACGGGATTGGGGCGGCTACACCTTC
>TRBJ1-4|few|TRBV19|TRBD1
CASGGTGVFEKLFF
TGTGCCAGTGGGGGGACAGGGGTCTTTGAAAAACTGTTTTTT
>TRBJ2-3|once|TRBV5-1|TRBD2
CASSLGLAENTQYF
TGCGCCAGCAGCTTGGGCCTAGCGGAAAATACGCAGTATTTT
>TRBJ2-4|NA|TRBV5-1|NA
CASSLISQGQNIQYF
TGCGCCAGCAGCTTGATATCACAGGGCCAAAACATTCAGTACTTC
>TRBJ1-3|NA|TRBV5-6|TRBD1
CASNDRGAGNTIYF
TGTGCCAGCAATGACAGGGGGGCCGGAAACACCATATATTTT
>TRBJ2-5|NA|TRBV30|NA
CAWSVRGAETQYF
TGTGCCTGGAGTGTTCGCGGAGCGGAGACCCAGTACTTC
>TRBJ1-5|NA|TRBV9|NA
CASSGGQRDQPQHF
TGTGCCAGCAGCGGGGGCCAGAGGGATCAGCCCCAGCATTTT